The 16 T cell receptor beta chains below were found in one sample sequenced in a study of shared clonotypes between healthy human individuals. Repertoires were generated with immunoSEQ multiplex PCR, while TCRdb's copy carries only in-frame clones and drops some. Here the sample spans about 680,000 clones, around 92% being singletons. The naive CD8 subset, CD45RO-negative cells positively selected for CCR7, excluded terminally differentiated effector memory CD45RA+ cells. Sequenced material: naive CD8+ T cells sorted from blood. These receptors were taken from a man aged 30 to 45 in good health.

The rearrangement links TRBV27 to TRBJ2-1, with D possibly TRBD2 on 6 matching bases. Germline assignment: CDR1 MNHEY and CDR2 SMNVEV (reference sequence). The CDR3 runs 15 residues. V was pared by 6 bases and J by 5 bases, with 17 bases between. CDR3: CASRTGRAGHNEQFF. In nucleotides, the CDR3 is TGTGCCAGCAGGACGGGTCGGGCGGGACACAATGAGCAGTTCTTC.

J is TRBJ1-2 and V is TRBV11-2, with a tentative D call TRBD1 (5 bases). The CDR3 spans 16 residues. The V gene lost 1 base and the J gene lost 3 bases, with 15 bases spanning the gap. Germline V gives CDR1 SGHAT, CDR2 FQNNGV. Here the CDR3 DNA reads TGTGCCAGCAGCTTAGGCCCCAGAGGGGATCACTATGGCTACACCTTC. Translating gives CASSLGPRGDHYGYTF.

The chain uses TRBV21-1 and TRBJ2-7. TRBV21-1 constitutes a pseudogene. The CDR3 spans 15 residues. The CDR3 DNA reads TGTGCCAGCAGCAAAGGGGGACCACAGGACTACGAGCAGTACTTC. Amino acid sequence: CASSKGGPQDYEQYF.

This clone was found a few times. This specimen includes other DNA sequences encoding the same CDR3. This chain uses TRBV2 with TRBJ2-7; D is ambiguous. V gave up 6 bases and J gave up 1 base, with 4 bases separating them. CDR1 and CDR2 (germline): SNHLY, FYNNEI. The CDR3 sequence is 11 residues long. The CDR3 here is CASSRSYEQYF. In DNA form, the CDR3 reads TGTGCCAGCAGCCGTTCCTACGAGCAGTACTTC.

DNA for the CDR3: TGTGCCAGCAGTACGGGACCGCTCACTGAAGCTTTCTTT. Protein product: CASSTGPLTEAFF. The chain employs TRBV28 and TRBJ1-1; tentatively, D is TRBD1 (5 bases). Germline V gene lookup returns CDR1 MDHEN and CDR2 SYDVKM. Trimming removed 5 bases from V and 4 bases from J, with 11 bases in between. This CDR3 has 13 amino acids.

The chain combines TRBV4-3 with TRBJ2-7, with D unresolved. Germline lookup yields CDR1 LGHNA and CDR2 YSLEER. V lost 4 bases to trimming and J lost 0 bases, with 7 bases between them. The CDR3 extends over 13 amino acids. CDR3 bases: TGCGCCAGCAGCCCGGAAGGCTCCTACGAGCAGTACTTC. The encoded protein is CASSPEGSYEQYF.

The V call is TRBV6-5, the J call TRBJ2-5, with D unclear. Trimming took 2 bases from V and 0 from J, leaving 7 bases between them. The CDR3 spans 14 residues. The germline CDR1 and CDR2 sequences are MNHEY and SVGAGI. The CDR3 DNA reads as TGTGCCAGCAGTTACGTGGGAAACCAAGAGACCCAGTACTTC. Residues: CASSYVGNQETQYF.

The chain uses TRBV30 and TRBJ2-7; no firm D call. CDR1 is GTSNPN and CDR2 is SVGIG in the germline V gene (reference sequence). The CDR3 length is 12 residues. Trimming removed 5 bases from V and 0 bases from J, with 8 bases in between. The CDR3 sequence: CAWGVISYEQYF. The CDR3 coding sequence is TGTGCCTGGGGGGTGATCTCCTACGAGCAGTACTTC.

The genes are TRBV28 and TRBJ2-7; D is unclear. Trimming pared 2 bases from V and 0 bases from J, leaving 11 bases between. This CDR3 region has 15 residues. The germline V gene has CDR1 MDHEN and CDR2 SYDVKM. The CDR3 here is CASSLGSPVSYEQYF. The CDR3 nucleotides read TGTGCCAGCAGTTTAGGGTCACCCGTCTCCTACGAGCAGTACTTC.

The rearrangement links TRBV19 to TRBJ2-4; the D gene is possibly TRBD2 (6 bases). The CDR3 runs 18 residues. Trimming shortened V by 1 base and J by 0 bases, and 16 bases separated the two germline ends. Germline CDR1 reads LNHDA; CDR2 reads SQIVND (reference sequence). CDR3 DNA: TGTGCCAGTAGTATAGGGGGAGGTTCCATTCTAGCCAAAAACATTCAGTACTTC. Its translation: CASSIGGGSILAKNIQYF.

The rearrangement joins TRBV4-3 to TRBJ2-7; the D gene is possibly TRBD1 (6 bases). In germline, CDR1 is LGHNA, CDR2 YSLEER. V shed 0 bases and J shed 2 bases, with 11 bases lying between them. The CDR3 length is 15 residues. Here the CDR3 DNA reads TGCGCCAGCAGCCAAGACTGGCAGGGGACCTACGAGCAGTACTTC. Translating gives CASSQDWQGTYEQYF.

The gene calls are TRBV5-1 and TRBJ1-4, with 7 bases identical to TRBD1. This CDR3 is built from 17 residues. V was pared by 0 bases and J by 8 bases, with 13 bases of the junction left unmatched. The germline V gene has CDR1 SGHRS and CDR2 YFSETQ. CDR3 DNA: TGCGCCAGCAGCTTGGACAACCTACAGGGGCTCGGGGAAAAACTGTTTTTT. This encodes CASSLDNLQGLGEKLFF.

In DNA, the CDR3 is TGCAGCGTTGAGGAGACAGGGAATGAATTTTACGAGCAGTACTTC. It encodes CSVEETGNEFYEQYF. This chain links TRBV29-1 with TRBJ2-7; 7 bases are a match to TRBD1. Per the germline V gene, CDR1 is SQVTM and CDR2 is ANQGSEA. CDR3 size: 15 residues. The V gene end was trimmed by 3 bases and the J gene end by 4 bases; junction bases not matched to a gene: 12.

The chain joins TRBV27 to TRBJ2-7, with D hard to call. V was clipped by 6 bases and J by 2 bases, with 17 bases between them. Germline-derived CDR1 and CDR2 are MNHEY and SMNVEV (reference sequence). The CDR3 covers 15 residues. This CDR3 reads CASSPSRTGTYEQYF. In DNA, the CDR3 is TGTGCCAGCAGCCCGTCGAGGACGGGTACCTACGAGCAGTACTTC.

The chain has TRBV29-1 and TRBJ2-7, with TRBD2 matching over 16 bases. CDR3 length equals 17 residues. In germline, CDR1 is SQVTM, CDR2 ANQGSEA. J lost 0 bases, V lost 5 bases, and 7 bases had no gene match. CDR3 residues: CSVLGTSGRASSYEQYF. The CDR3 DNA sequence: TGCAGCGTTTTAGGGACTAGCGGGAGGGCGAGCTCCTACGAGCAGTACTTC.

The genes are TRBV27 and TRBJ2-3, with unresolved D. Germline lookup yields CDR1 MNHEY and CDR2 SMNVEV (reference sequence). This CDR3 region has 12 residues. The V and J ends lost 5 bases and 2 bases respectively, with 5 bases between them. Here the CDR3 DNA reads TGTGCCAGCAGTGACCACACAGATACGCAGTATTTT. The encoded protein is CASSDHTDTQYF.